This TCR beta chain was identified in a study of naive and memory T cell subsets. Findings and caveats of the study: There was no ground truth to check naive and memory subset results. In CD4 and CD8 cells, diversity dropped from naive through EMRA.

Both TRBC1 and TRBC2 were covered by a beta constant-region primer of two equimolar oligonucleotides. TCRdb re-called the UMI-ligation and nested PCR reads with MiXCR, one entry per CDR3 protein. The sample consists of some 150,000 distinct CDR3 sequences, over 15% of them appearing once. After the first PCR, alpha and beta chain libraries were processed separately. After CD4 positive bead selection, the CD4-negative fraction gave CD8 T cells. Germline lookup yields CDR1 LGHDT and CDR2 YNNKEL (reference sequence). Trimming removed 0 bases from V and 1 base from J, with 13 bases in between. The CDR3 consists of 16 residues. This clonotype appeared a few times. Antigen specificity is unknown.

Sample: naive CD4+ T cells from blood. The sequence was collected from a human donor in good health. This chain uses TRBV3-1 with TRBJ2-7, with D possibly being TRBD2 (6 bases). The CDR3 sequence: CASSQERGIASYEQYF. The DNA for the CDR3 is TGTGCCAGCAGCCAAGAGCGGGGCATCGCGTCCTACGAGCAGTACTTC.